The rows below give T cell receptor beta chains drawn from one sample of a study of shared clonotypes between healthy human individuals. TCRdb keeps only in-frame clones here, not all; method: immunoSEQ multiplex PCR. Found here are roughly 2,000,000 clones, roughly 95% of them singletons; the top ten hold less than 2%. Sequenced material: naive CD8+ T cells from PBMCs. These receptors were taken from a man younger than 35 in good health. Some clones in this sample may be carry-over from other donors' samples. CDR3s include the opening cysteine and the closing phenylalanine or tryptophan. The D gene is left open where the match is weak. Size is omitted from some rows. Given values are once, few, many or a class for expanded clones.

>-|TRBJ2-1|TRBD1|TRBV6-1
CASSEWDSDPSSYNEQFF
TGTGCCAGCAGTGAATGGGACAGCGACCCATCCTCCTACAATGAGCAGTTCTTC
>once|TRBJ2-7|-|TRBV28
CASTFLPSYGQYF
TGTGCCAGCACCTTCCTACCCTCCTACGGGCAGTACTTC
>-|TRBJ2-7|-|TRBV7-9
CATQKGGSIDAEQYF
TGTGCCACCCAAAAGGGGGGGAGTATTGATGCGGAGCAGTACTTC
>few|TRBJ1-1|-|TRBV7-9
CASPRDDEQARF
TGTGCCAGCCCCCGGGACGATGAACAGGCTCGCTTT
>-|TRBJ2-5|TRBD2|TRBV19
CASSTSGTSGETQYF
TGTGCCAGTAGTACATCCGGGACTAGCGGGGAGACCCAGTACTTC
>-|TRBJ2-1|-|TRBV6-6
CASRKKSGSYNEQFF
TGTGCCAGCAGGAAAAAAAGCGGCTCCTACAATGAGCAGTTCTTC
>-|TRBJ1-5|-|TRBV28
CASSPSNQPQHF
TGTGCCAGCAGTCCATCGAATCAGCCCCAGCATTTT
>-|TRBJ2-2|-|TRBV9
CANSVVPNTGELFF
TGTGCCAACAGCGTAGTTCCGAACACCGGGGAGCTGTTTTTT
>-|TRBJ1-2|-|TRBV19
CASSIGTEINYGYTF
TGTGCCAGTAGTATCGGTACAGAGATAAACTATGGCTACACCTTC
>-|TRBJ1-1|-|TRBV6-5
CASSYKGTGVNTEAFF
TGTGCCAGCAGTTACAAAGGGACCGGGGTGAACACTGAAGCTTTCTTT
>-|TRBJ2-3|TRBD1|TRBV15
CATSRGTGSSTQYF
TGTGCCACCAGCAGGGGGACAGGGTCGAGTACGCAGTATTTT
>-|TRBJ2-1|TRBD1|TRBV5-4
CASSSPGQGTLSYNEQFF
TGTGCCAGCAGCTCTCCGGGACAGGGGACCCTCTCCTACAATGAGCAGTTCTTC
>-|TRBJ2-3|-|TRBV28
CASSSTGVQLDTQYF
TGTGCCAGCAGCTCGACAGGCGTCCAGCTAGATACGCAGTATTTT
>-|TRBJ1-2|-|TRBV7-9
CASSELVVFTNYGYTF
TGTGCCAGCAGCGAACTGGTGGTTTTTACTAACTATGGCTACACCTTC
>-|TRBJ2-3|-|TRBV5-1
CASSLRTDTQYF
TGCGCCAGCAGCTTGCGCACAGATACGCAGTATTTT
>once|TRBJ2-1|TRBD2|TRBV6-1
CASSGLRTSGDNEQFF
TGTGCCAGCAGTGGACTTAGGACTAGCGGCGACAATGAGCAGTTCTTC
>-|TRBJ2-4|TRBD1|TRBV5-1
CASSLAYYGEVGQENIQYF
TGCGCCAGCAGCTTAGCGTATTATGGGGAAGTGGGACAGGAAAACATTCAGTACTTC
>-|TRBJ2-1|-|TRBV4-2
CASSQGGLAGNYNEQFF
TGTGCCAGCAGCCAAGGGGGATTGGCAGGGAACTACAATGAGCAGTTCTTC
>-|TRBJ1-1|-|TRBV4-1
CASSHMEGEAFF
TGCGCCAGCAGCCATATGGAAGGTGAAGCTTTCTTT
>-|TRBJ2-3|TRBD1|TRBV28
CASSPGQTNTDTQYF
TGTGCCAGCAGTCCGGGACAGACCAACACAGATACGCAGTATTTT
>-|TRBJ2-1|-|TRBV5-1
CASSLQSGPTRYNEQFF
TGCGCCAGCAGCTTGCAATCCGGGCCGACTCGTTACAATGAGCAGTTCTTC
>-|TRBJ2-7|TRBD1|TRBV6-1
CASSEVRTGPNEQYF
TGTGCCAGCAGTGAAGTTAGGACAGGGCCGAACGAGCAGTACTTC
>once|TRBJ1-2|-|TRBV7-8
CASSLVLTGLYGYTF
TGTGCCAGCAGCTTAGTTCTGACAGGCCTCTATGGCTACACCTTC
>-|TRBJ1-2|TRBD1|TRBV6-5
CASRLDRGGYGYTF
TGTGCCAGCAGACTGGACAGGGGAGGCTATGGCTACACCTTC
>-|TRBJ2-1|TRBD1|TRBV11-2
CASSPPRGQGIGEQFF
TGTGCCAGCAGCCCCCCCAGGGGACAGGGTATCGGTGAGCAGTTCTTC
>once|TRBJ2-3|TRBD1|TRBV27
CASSLTDRLGFTDTQYF
TGTGCCAGCAGTTTAACGGACAGGCTTGGTTTTACAGATACGCAGTATTTT
>-|TRBJ1-4|TRBD1|TRBV28
CASSMGTAVNEKLFF
TGTGCCAGCAGTATGGGGACAGCAGTTAATGAAAAACTGTTTTTT
>-|TRBJ2-3|-|TRBV9
CASSVVRDTQYF
TGTGCCAGCAGCGTAGTTAGGGATACGCAGTATTTT
>-|TRBJ1-2|TRBD1|TRBV27
CASSLLGQANYGYTF
TGTGCCAGCAGTTTACTGGGACAGGCAAACTATGGCTACACCTTC
>-|TRBJ2-7|-|TRBV7-8
CASSLSYEQYF
TGTGCCAGCAGCTTAAGCTACGAGCAGTACTTC
>-|TRBJ2-7|-|TRBV27
CASSPQDGAPYEQYF
TGTGCCAGCAGTCCTCAGGACGGAGCACCCTACGAGCAGTACTTC
>-|TRBJ2-7|-|TRBV10-3
CAISETTDEQYF
TGTGCCATCAGCGAAACGACAGACGAGCAGTACTTC
>once|TRBJ1-1|-|TRBV6-1
CASSDLVNTEAFF
TGTGCCAGCAGTGATCTTGTGAACACTGAAGCTTTCTTT
>-|TRBJ2-3|-|TRBV19
CASSKEGLLSTDTQYF
TGTGCCAGTAGTAAGGAGGGACTCCTTAGCACAGATACGCAGTATTTT
>-|TRBJ2-3|-|TRBV27
CASSWAGPSTDTQYF
TGTGCCAGCAGTTGGGCGGGACCAAGCACAGATACGCAGTATTTT
>-|TRBJ2-3|-|TRBV7-2
CASSLVSRDTQYF
TGTGCCAGCAGCTTAGTCTCGCGTGATACGCAGTATTTT
>-|TRBJ2-1|TRBD2|TRBV4-1
CASSQVSGTSNEQFF
TGCGCCAGCAGCCAAGTATCCGGGACTAGCAATGAGCAGTTCTTC
>once|TRBJ2-1|TRBD2|TRBV7-8
CASSSTSGRDEQFF
TGTGCCAGCAGCTCGACTAGCGGGAGGGATGAGCAGTTCTTC
>-|TRBJ2-7|TRBD1|TRBV27
CASSDRQGAYEQYF
TGTGCCAGCAGTGACCGACAGGGGGCCTACGAGCAGTACTTC
>-|TRBJ2-7|-|TRBV28
CASSLFRSYEQYF
TGTGCCAGCAGTTTGTTCCGCTCCTACGAGCAGTACTTC
>-|TRBJ2-7|-|TRBV19
CASSYLLSRGEQYF
TGTGCCAGTAGCTATCTATTGTCACGAGGCGAGCAGTACTTC
>-|TRBJ2-7|TRBD1|TRBV7-3
CASSLDGATGAREQYF
TGTGCCAGCAGCTTAGACGGAGCGACAGGGGCAAGGGAGCAGTACTTC
>-|TRBJ1-2|-|TRBV30
CAWSGGGHYGYTF
TGTGCCTGGAGTGGAGGGGGGCACTATGGCTACACCTTC
>few|TRBJ1-5|-|TRBV12-1
CASSLIPLQGMNYQPQHF
TGTGCCAGCAGCCTTATCCCACTACAGGGGATGAATTATCAGCCCCAGCATTTT
>-|TRBJ2-1|TRBD2|TRBV7-2
CASSLPGLAGYNEQFF
TGTGCCAGCAGCTTACCCGGACTAGCGGGATACAATGAGCAGTTCTTC
>-|TRBJ1-1|-|TRBV5-1
CASSLSGTALNTEAFF
TGCGCCAGCAGCTTATCCGGGACGGCCCTGAACACTGAAGCTTTCTTT
>-|TRBJ2-7|TRBD2|TRBV5-1
CASSFGGSADEQYF
TGCGCCAGCAGCTTCGGCGGGAGTGCAGACGAGCAGTACTTC
>-|TRBJ2-2|-|TRBV19
CASSIKLAGELFF
TGTGCCAGTAGTATTAAGTTGGCCGGGGAGCTGTTTTTT
>-|TRBJ1-1|-|TRBV29-1
CSVDQGPNTEAFF
TGCAGCGTTGATCAGGGCCCGAACACTGAAGCTTTCTTT
>-|TRBJ1-5|-|TRBV6-5
CASSYAAGYNQPQHF
TGTGCCAGCAGTTACGCGGCAGGGTACAATCAGCCCCAGCATTTT
>-|TRBJ2-5|-|TRBV19
CASSSGAGETQYF
TGTGCCAGTAGTTCAGGGGCGGGGGAGACCCAGTACTTC
>-|TRBJ2-1|-|TRBV9
CASSVAKGSNEQFF
TGTGCCAGCAGCGTAGCGAAAGGGAGCAATGAGCAGTTCTTC
>-|TRBJ2-6|-|TRBV7-3
CASSLGVSGANVLTF
TGTGCCAGCAGCTTGGGGGTCTCCGGGGCCAACGTCCTGACTTTC
>-|TRBJ2-6|-|TRBV10-2
CASGTFVANVLTF
TGCGCCAGCGGTACGTTCGTCGCCAACGTCCTGACTTTC
>-|TRBJ1-4|-|TRBV27
CASSSGENEKLFF
TGTGCCAGCAGTTCAGGTGAAAATGAAAAACTGTTTTTT
>-|TRBJ2-7|TRBD2|TRBV6-1
CASRLSGRAYEQYF
TGTGCCAGCAGGTTAAGCGGGAGGGCCTACGAGCAGTACTTC
>-|TRBJ2-2|TRBD2|TRBV30
CAWSDWTRAGELFF
TGTGCCTGGAGCGATTGGACTAGGGCCGGGGAGCTGTTTTTT
>-|TRBJ2-7|-|TRBV11-1
CASSSSTRREQYF
TGTGCCAGCAGCTCTTCGACTAGACGCGAGCAGTACTTC
>-|TRBJ2-2|-|TRBV10-1
CASSVGGTGELFF
TGCGCCAGCAGTGTAGGGGGTACCGGGGAGCTGTTTTTT
>once|TRBJ1-2|-|TRBV5-6
CASQRGSDYGYTF
TGTGCCAGTCAGCGGGGCTCCGACTATGGCTACACCTTC